This T cell receptor beta chain is drawn from a study of cytomegalovirus exposure and HLA in healthy donors. Across the study: The roughly 110 validation repertoires matched the approximately 700 first-cohort repertoires in platform, a later analysis reported. Findings of the study overall: Testing in vitro showed a few CMV-associated chains specific for CMV antigens. Overall, about 160 TCR beta chains were annotated as cytomegalovirus-associated.

This CDR3 contains 16 residues. Some clones are missing from TCRdb's copy, which holds only in-frame ones; the method was immunoSEQ multiplex PCR. The table records 200,000 to 250,000 clones, over 80% of them present only once. The donors were members of the validation cohort comprising 100 to 150 subjects, separate from the approximately 710-subject first cohort. With respect to this clone: Its specificity is unknown.

The origin of this receptor is a woman in her 30s in good health and CMV-seropositive. Sequencing used PBMCs. The chain links TRBV12-2 to TRBJ2-1. TRBV12-2 is a known pseudogene. The CDR3 is CASRLEGGSHYNEQFF. CDR3 coding DNA: TGTGCAAGTCGCTTAGAGGGGGGATCCCATTACAATGAGCAGTTCTTC.